These 17 T cell receptor beta chains share one sample of origin, sequenced in a study of CD8 T cells in Susac syndrome. cDNA came from around 0.5 to 1 ug RNA primed by random hexamers. TCRdb redid the calling of the immunoSEQ multiplex PCR reads with MiXCR, one entry per CDR3 protein. The sample carries tens of thousands of distinct CDR3 sequences, 93% recorded once. The sample comprised CD4+ T cells from PBMCs. The receptors shown here come from a human donor with Susac syndrome.

J is TRBJ2-3 and V is TRBV9; a weak D match, TRBD1 (5 bases). Between the trimmed V and J ends, which lost 0 bases and 2 bases, there was a span of 7 bases. CDR3 length equals 14 residues. Germline CDR1 reads SGDLS; CDR2 reads YYNGEE. Here the CDR3 reads CASSVEGITDTQYF. In DNA form, the CDR3 reads TGTGCCAGCAGCGTAGAGGGGATCACAGATACGCAGTATTTT.

The chain recombines TRBV19 with TRBJ2-4, with D perhaps TRBD1 or TRBD2 (6 bases each). Per the germline V gene, CDR1 is LNHDA and CDR2 is SQIVND (reference sequence). The V end lost 5 bases, the J end lost 0 bases, and 20 bases lay between the germline ends. CDR3 length: 18 residues. CDR3 sequence: CASSPPPGGPLAKNIQYF. The CDR3 bases are TGTGCCAGTAGTCCCCCACCCGGGGGCCCGCTAGCCAAAAACATTCAGTACTTC.

This chain joins TRBV9 and TRBJ2-2; D remains unclear. V was cut by 0 bases and J by 4 bases, with 7 bases left in between. Germline loops: CDR1 SGDLS, CDR2 YYNGEE. The CDR3 loop spans 14 amino acids. The CDR3 DNA sequence: TGTGCCAGCAGCGTAGTACCTAGCACCGGGGAGCTGTTTTTT. Translating it yields CASSVVPSTGELFF.

The CDR3: CASSEPLPSYNEQFF. Here the CDR3 DNA reads TGTGCCAGCAGTGAACCCCTTCCCTCCTACAATGAGCAGTTCTTC. J is TRBJ2-1 and V is TRBV25-1; the D is unclear. With 2 bases removed from V and 0 bases from J, the gap between germline ends came to 8 bases. This CDR3 is built from 15 residues. Germline CDR1 MGHDK, CDR2 SYGVNS.

V is TRBV2 and J is TRBJ1-5; 7 bases are shared with TRBD1. J gave up 6 bases and V 3 bases, and 5 bases lay outside the gene matches. There are 14 residues in the CDR3. Germline V CDR1 and CDR2: SNHLY, FYNNEI. The CDR3 DNA is TGTGCCAGCAGTGATGGGACAGTAGTTCAGCCCCAGCATTTT. This gives the protein CASSDGTVVQPQHF. The full variable domain, rest sourced from reference TRBV2 and TRBJ1-5, is EPEVTQTPSHQVTQMGQEVILRCVPISNHLYFYWYRQILGQKVEFLVSFYNNEISEKSEIFDDQFSVERPDGSNFTLKIRSTKLEDSAMYFCASSDGTVVQPQHFGDGTRLSIL.

This rearrangement joins TRBV5-1 to TRBJ2-3; D not certain. Germline V gene lookup returns CDR1 SGHRS and CDR2 YFSETQ. The germline V and J ends were trimmed by 0 bases and 7 bases, with 6 bases remaining between them. CDR3 size: 12 residues. The CDR3 DNA reads as TGCGCCAGCAGCTTGGAAGTCAATACGCAGTATTTT. It codes for CASSLEVNTQYF.

CDR3 in amino acids: CASSPGAVNTEAFF. The CDR3 DNA is TGTGCCAGCTCACCAGGGGCGGTGAACACTGAAGCTTTCTTT. This chain links TRBV18 with TRBJ1-1; D might be TRBD1 (5 bases). V was shortened by 2 bases and J by 0 bases, with 7 bases between the two germline ends. CDR1 is KGHSH, CDR2 LQKENI, per germline. This CDR3 contains 14 residues.

V gene TRBV29-1 combines with J gene TRBJ1-5; 8 positions match TRBD1. Germline lookup yields CDR1 SQVTM and CDR2 ANQGSEA. The junction had 7 bases not matched to a gene; V was cut back by 5 bases and J by 7 bases. This CDR3 contains 13 residues. Here the CDR3 reads CSVMDRVGQPQHF. CDR3 DNA sequence: TGCAGCGTTATGGACAGGGTGGGACAGCCCCAGCATTTT.

The chain is built from TRBV12-3 or TRBV12-4 and TRBJ1-2, with D hard to call. CDR3 length: 13 residues. The germline V and J ends were trimmed by 0 bases and 9 bases, with 11 bases remaining between them. The CDR3 sequence: CASSLARGTRYTF. CDR3 coding DNA: TGTGCCAGCAGTTTAGCGCGCGGAACCCGCTACACCTTC.

The V and J genes are TRBV5-8 and TRBJ2-6; the D gene is possibly TRBD1 (6 bases). CDR1 and CDR2 (germline): SGHTS, YDEGEE. CDR3 length: 18 amino acids. V was cut by 0 bases and J by 0 bases, with 13 bases left in between. CDR3 region: CASSLGQAFFSGANVLTF. The CDR3 DNA reads TGTGCCAGCAGCTTGGGACAGGCTTTTTTCTCTGGGGCCAACGTCCTGACTTTC.

V gene TRBV20-1 combines with J gene TRBJ2-5; 7 bases are shared with TRBD2. Germline V gene sequence: CDR1 DFQATT, CDR2 SNEGSKA (reference sequence). The CDR3 spans 13 residues. Trimming cost V 2 bases and J 5 bases; bases outside gene matches: 5. CDR3 bases: TGCAGTGCTAGAAGTGGGGGGGAGGAGACCCAGTACTTC. This sequence encodes CSARSGGEETQYF.

The chain has TRBV20-1 and TRBJ2-7; D is undetermined. V gave up 3 bases and J gave up 4 bases, with 4 bases separating them. This CDR3 comprises 10 residues. The germline gives CDR1 DFQATT, CDR2 SNEGSKA (reference sequence). CDR3 coding DNA: TGCAGTGCTAGTCGGTACGAGCAGTACTTC. Translation gives CSASRYEQYF.

The chain recombines TRBV30 with TRBJ2-3; D is unclear. The length of the CDR3 is 13 residues. V lost 0 bases and J 2 bases, leaving 6 bases between the germline ends. Germline lookup yields CDR1 GTSNPN and CDR2 SVGIG (reference sequence). The CDR3, as DNA: TGTGCCTGGAGTGTAGACCACACAGATACGCAGTATTTT. Translated, it gives CAWSVDHTDTQYF.

CDR3 coding DNA: TGTGCCAGCAGTTCCGGGACAGAAAACATTCAGTACTTC. Translation gives CASSSGTENIQYF. The genes are TRBV4-2 and TRBJ2-4; the match to TRBD1 covers 7 bases. Trimming at V came to 6 bases and at J to 5 bases, leaving 4 bases not matched to a gene. Looked up from germline, CDR1 is LGHNA and CDR2 is YNFKEQ. The CDR3 sequence is 13 residues long.

This chain connects TRBV3-1 to TRBJ2-5; 12 positions match TRBD2. The V and J ends lost 1 base and 4 bases, in that order; junction bases with no gene match: 4. Germline loops: CDR1 LGHDT, CDR2 YNNKEL (reference sequence). The CDR3 has 16 amino acids. CDR3 sequence (DNA): TGTGCCAGCAGCCAAGGTTCTAGCGGGGGGGCAGAGACCCAGTACTTC. Its protein product is CASSQGSSGGAETQYF.

The chain employs TRBV5-1 and TRBJ1-2; 7 bases align to TRBD1. CDR1 and CDR2 (germline): SGHRS, YFSETQ. The trim removed 2 bases at V and 4 bases at J, leaving 5 bases unmatched. The CDR3 has 14 residues. CDR3 sequence: CASSLEQGIYGYTF. The CDR3 nucleotides read TGCGCCAGCAGCTTAGAACAGGGGATCTATGGCTACACCTTC.

This chain uses TRBV2 with TRBJ1-5; 11 bases are shared with TRBD1. The germline gives CDR1 SNHLY, CDR2 FYNNEI. The CDR3 sequence is 13 residues long. V dropped 7 bases and J dropped 8; count of bases not matched to a gene: 4. Here the CDR3 DNA reads TGTGCCAGCAAGGGGACAGGGGGAGAGCCCCAGCATTTT. Protein sequence: CASKGTGGEPQHF.